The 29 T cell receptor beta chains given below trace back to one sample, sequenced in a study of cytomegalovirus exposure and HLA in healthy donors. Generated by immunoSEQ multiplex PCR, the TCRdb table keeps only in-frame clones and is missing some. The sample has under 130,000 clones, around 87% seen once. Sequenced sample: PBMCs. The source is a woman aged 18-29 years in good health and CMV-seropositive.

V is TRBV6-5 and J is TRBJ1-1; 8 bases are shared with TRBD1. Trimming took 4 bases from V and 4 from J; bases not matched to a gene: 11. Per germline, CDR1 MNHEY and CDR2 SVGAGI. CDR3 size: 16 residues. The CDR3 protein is CASSSWTGSLSTEAFF. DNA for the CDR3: TGTGCCAGCAGTTCATGGACAGGGTCCTTATCCACTGAAGCTTTCTTT.

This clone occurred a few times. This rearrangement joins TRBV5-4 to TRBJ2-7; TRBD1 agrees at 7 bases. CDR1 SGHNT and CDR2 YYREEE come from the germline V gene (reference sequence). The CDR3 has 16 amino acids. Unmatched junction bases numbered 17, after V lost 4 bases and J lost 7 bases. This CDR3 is CASSTADLDRTGEQYF. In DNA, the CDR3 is TGTGCCAGCAGCACCGCTGACCTGGACAGGACGGGGGAGCAGTACTTC. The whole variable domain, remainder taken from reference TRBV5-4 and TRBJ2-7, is ETGVTQSPTHLIKTRGQQVTLRCSSQSGHNTVSWYQQALGQGPQFIFQYYREEENGRGNFPPRFSGLQFPNYSSELNVNALELDDSALYLCASSTADLDRTGEQYFGPGTRLTVT.

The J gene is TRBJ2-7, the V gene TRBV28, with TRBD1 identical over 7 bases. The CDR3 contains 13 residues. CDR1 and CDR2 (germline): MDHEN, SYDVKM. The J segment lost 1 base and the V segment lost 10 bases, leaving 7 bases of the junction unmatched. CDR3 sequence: CATTGDGSYEQYF. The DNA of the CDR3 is TGTGCCACCACAGGGGACGGGTCCTACGAGCAGTACTTC. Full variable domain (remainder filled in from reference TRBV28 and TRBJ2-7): DVKVTQSSRYLVKRTGEKVFLECVQDMDHENMFWYRQDPGLGLRLIYFSYDVKMKEKGDIPEGYSVSREKKERFSLILESASTNQTSMYLCATTGDGSYEQYFGPGTRLTVT.

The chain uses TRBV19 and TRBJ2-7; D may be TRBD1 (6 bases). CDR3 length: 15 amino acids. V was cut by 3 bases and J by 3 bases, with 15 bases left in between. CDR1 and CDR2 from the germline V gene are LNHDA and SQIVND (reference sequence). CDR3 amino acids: CASSIAAGASYEQYF. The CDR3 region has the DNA TGTGCCAGTAGTATCGCGGCAGGGGCGAGCTACGAGCAGTACTTC.

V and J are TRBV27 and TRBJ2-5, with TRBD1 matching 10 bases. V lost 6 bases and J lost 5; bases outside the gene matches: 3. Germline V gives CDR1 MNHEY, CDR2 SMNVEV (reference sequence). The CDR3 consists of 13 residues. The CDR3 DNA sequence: TGTGCCAGCAGGACAGGGGGCGGTGAGACCCAGTACTTC. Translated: CASRTGGGETQYF.

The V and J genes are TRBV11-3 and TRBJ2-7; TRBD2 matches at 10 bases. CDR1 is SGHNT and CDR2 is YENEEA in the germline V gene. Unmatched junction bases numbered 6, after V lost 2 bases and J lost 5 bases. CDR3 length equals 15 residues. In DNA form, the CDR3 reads TGTGCCAGCAGCTTAATGACTAGCGGGCTTAACGAGCAGTACTTC. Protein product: CASSLMTSGLNEQYF.

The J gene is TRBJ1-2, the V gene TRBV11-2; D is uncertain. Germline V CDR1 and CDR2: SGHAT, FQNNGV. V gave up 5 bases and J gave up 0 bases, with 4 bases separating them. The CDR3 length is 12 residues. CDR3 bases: TGTGCCAGCAGCGGAGCTAACTATGGCTACACCTTC. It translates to CASSGANYGYTF.

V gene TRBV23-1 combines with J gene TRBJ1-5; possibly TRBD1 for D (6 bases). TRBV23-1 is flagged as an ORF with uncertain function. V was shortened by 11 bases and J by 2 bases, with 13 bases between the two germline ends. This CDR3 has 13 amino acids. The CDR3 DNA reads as TGCGCCGGGGGAGGGGGTGGCAATCAGCCCCAGCATTTT. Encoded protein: CAGGGGGNQPQHF.

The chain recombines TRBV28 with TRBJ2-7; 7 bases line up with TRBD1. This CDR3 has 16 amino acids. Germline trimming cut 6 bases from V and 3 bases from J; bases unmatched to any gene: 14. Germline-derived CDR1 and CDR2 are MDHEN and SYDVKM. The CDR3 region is CASSFTASTGVYEQYF. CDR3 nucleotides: TGTGCCAGCAGCTTCACCGCTTCAACAGGGGTCTACGAGCAGTACTTC. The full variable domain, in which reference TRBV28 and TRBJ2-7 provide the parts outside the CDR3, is DVKVTQSSRYLVKRTGEKVFLECVQDMDHENMFWYRQDPGLGLRLIYFSYDVKMKEKGDIPEGYSVSREKKERFSLILESASTNQTSMYLCASSFTASTGVYEQYFGPGTRLTVT.

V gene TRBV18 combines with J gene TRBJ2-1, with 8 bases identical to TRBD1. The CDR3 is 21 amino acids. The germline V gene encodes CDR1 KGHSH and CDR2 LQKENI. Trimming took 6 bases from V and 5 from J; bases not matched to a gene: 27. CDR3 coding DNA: TGTGCCAGCTCCCGAAGGACAGGGTCAGTCAATACACACAAGATAAACAATGAGCAGTTCTTC. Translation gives CASSRRTGSVNTHKINNEQFF.

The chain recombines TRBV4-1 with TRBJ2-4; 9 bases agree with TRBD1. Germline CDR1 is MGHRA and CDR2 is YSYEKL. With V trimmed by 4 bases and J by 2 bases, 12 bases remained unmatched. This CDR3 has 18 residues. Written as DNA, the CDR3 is TGCGCCAGCAGCCCAGGGGAACAGGGGGCGATTTCCAAAAACATTCAGTACTTC. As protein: CASSPGEQGAISKNIQYF.

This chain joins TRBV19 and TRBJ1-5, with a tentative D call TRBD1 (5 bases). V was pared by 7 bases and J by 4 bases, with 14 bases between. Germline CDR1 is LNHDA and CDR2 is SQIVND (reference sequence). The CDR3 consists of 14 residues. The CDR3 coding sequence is TGTGCCAGTACCCTGGAGGGGAGAAATCAGCCCCAGCATTTT. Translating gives CASTLEGRNQPQHF.

CDR3 loop: CASSRDRTETQYF. The CDR3 region has the DNA TGTGCCAGCTCTAGGGACAGAACAGAGACCCAGTACTTC. This chain connects TRBV27 to TRBJ2-5, with 7 bases aligning to TRBD1. The CDR3 has 13 residues. CDR1 MNHEY and CDR2 SMNVEV come from the germline V gene (reference sequence). The V gene end was trimmed by 8 bases and the J gene end by 4 bases; junction bases not matched to a gene: 7.

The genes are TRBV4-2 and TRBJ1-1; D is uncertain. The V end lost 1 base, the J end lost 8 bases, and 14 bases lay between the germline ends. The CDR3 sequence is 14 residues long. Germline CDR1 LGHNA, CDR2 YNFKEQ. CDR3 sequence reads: CASSQGVGGNEAFF. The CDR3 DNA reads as TGTGCCAGCAGCCAAGGTGTAGGCGGGAACGAAGCTTTCTTT.

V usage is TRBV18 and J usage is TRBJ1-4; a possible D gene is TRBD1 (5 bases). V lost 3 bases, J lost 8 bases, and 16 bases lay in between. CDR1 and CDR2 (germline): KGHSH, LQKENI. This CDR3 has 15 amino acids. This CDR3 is CASSPPAEGREKLFF. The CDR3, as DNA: TGTGCCAGCTCACCGCCTGCGGAGGGACGGGAAAAACTGTTTTTT.

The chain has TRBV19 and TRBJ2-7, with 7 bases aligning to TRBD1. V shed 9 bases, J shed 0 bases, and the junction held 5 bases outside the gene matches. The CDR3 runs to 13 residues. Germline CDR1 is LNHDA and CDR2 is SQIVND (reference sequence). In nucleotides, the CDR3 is TGTGCCAGCGAGGACAGGAGCTCCTACGAGCAGTACTTC. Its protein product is CASEDRSSYEQYF.

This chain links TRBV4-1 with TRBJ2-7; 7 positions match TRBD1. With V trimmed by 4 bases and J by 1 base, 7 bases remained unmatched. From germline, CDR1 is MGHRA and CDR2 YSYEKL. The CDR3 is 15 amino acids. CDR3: CASSLQRDSSYEQYF. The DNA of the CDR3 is TGCGCCAGCAGCCTTCAAAGGGACAGTTCCTACGAGCAGTACTTC.

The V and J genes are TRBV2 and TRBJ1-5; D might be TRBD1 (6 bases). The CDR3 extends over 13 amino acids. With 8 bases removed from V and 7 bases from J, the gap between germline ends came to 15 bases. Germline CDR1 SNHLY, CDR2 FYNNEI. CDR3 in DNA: TGTGCCAGCGGGGCAGGGGAGAAGCAGCCCCAGCATTTT. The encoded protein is CASGAGEKQPQHF.

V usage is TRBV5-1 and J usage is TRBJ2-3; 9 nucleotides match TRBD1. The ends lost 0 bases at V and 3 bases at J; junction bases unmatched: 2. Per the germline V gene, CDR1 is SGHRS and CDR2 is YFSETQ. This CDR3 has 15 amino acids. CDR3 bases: TGCGCCAGCAGCTTGGTCGGGACAGGGACAGATACGCAGTATTTT. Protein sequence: CASSLVGTGTDTQYF.

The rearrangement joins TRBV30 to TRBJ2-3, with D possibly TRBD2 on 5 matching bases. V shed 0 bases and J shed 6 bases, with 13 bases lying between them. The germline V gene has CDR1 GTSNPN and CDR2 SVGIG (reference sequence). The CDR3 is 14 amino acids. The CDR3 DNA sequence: TGTGCCTGGAGTGTAGCGGCCCGGACCGATACGCAGTATTTT. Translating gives CAWSVAARTDTQYF.

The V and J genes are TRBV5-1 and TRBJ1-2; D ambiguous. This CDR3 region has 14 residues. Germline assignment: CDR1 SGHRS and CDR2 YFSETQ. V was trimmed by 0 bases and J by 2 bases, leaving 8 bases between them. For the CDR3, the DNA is TGCGCCAGCAGCTTGGCTTCCGGGAACTATGGCTACACCTTC. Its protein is CASSLASGNYGYTF.

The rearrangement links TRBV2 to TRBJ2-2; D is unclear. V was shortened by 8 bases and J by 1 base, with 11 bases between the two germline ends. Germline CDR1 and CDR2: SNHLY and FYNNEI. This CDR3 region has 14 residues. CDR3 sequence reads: CASSRVQNTGELFF. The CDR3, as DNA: TGTGCCAGCTCCCGGGTCCAGAACACCGGGGAGCTGTTTTTT.

The CDR3 loop reads CASSPGAGNSPLHF. In nucleotides, the CDR3 is TGTGCCAGCAGCCCTGGCGCAGGGAATTCACCCCTCCACTTT. The chain couples TRBV2 to TRBJ1-6; D possibly corresponds to TRBD1 (5 bases). The CDR3 is 14 residues long. Trimming left V 6 bases short and J 7 bases short, with 13 bases between. CDR1 and CDR2 from the germline V gene are SNHLY and FYNNEI.

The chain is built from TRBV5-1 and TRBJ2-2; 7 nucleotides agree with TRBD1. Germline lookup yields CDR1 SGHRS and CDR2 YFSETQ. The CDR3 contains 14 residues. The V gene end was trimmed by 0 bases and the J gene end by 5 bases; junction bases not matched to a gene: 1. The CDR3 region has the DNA TGCGCCAGCAGCTTGGAGACAGGGACCGGGGAGCTGTTTTTT. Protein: CASSLETGTGELFF.

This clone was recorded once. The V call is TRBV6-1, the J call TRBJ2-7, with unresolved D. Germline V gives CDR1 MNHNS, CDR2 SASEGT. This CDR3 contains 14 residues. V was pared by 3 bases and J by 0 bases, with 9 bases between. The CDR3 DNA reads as TGTGCCAGCAGTGACCCAGGTATCTCCTACGAGCAGTACTTC. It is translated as CASSDPGISYEQYF.

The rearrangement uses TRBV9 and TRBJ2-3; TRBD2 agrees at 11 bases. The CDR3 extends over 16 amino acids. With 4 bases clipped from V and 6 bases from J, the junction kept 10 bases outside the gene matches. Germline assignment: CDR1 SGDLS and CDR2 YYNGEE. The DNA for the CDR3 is TGTGCCAGCAGCCCCGGGACTAGCGGTCCGCCGGATACGCAGTATTTT. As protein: CASSPGTSGPPDTQYF.

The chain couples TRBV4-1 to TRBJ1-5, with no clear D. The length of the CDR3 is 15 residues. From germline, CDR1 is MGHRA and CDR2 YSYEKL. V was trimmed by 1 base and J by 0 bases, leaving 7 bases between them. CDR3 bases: TGCGCCAGCAGCCAAGTACACCATAGCAATCAGCCCCAGCATTTT. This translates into CASSQVHHSNQPQHF.

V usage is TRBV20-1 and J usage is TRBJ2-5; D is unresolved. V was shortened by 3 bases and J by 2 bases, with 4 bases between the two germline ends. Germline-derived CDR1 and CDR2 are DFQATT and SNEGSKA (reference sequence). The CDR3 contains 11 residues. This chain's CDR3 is CSASPQETQYF. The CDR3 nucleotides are TGCAGTGCTAGCCCTCAAGAGACCCAGTACTTC.

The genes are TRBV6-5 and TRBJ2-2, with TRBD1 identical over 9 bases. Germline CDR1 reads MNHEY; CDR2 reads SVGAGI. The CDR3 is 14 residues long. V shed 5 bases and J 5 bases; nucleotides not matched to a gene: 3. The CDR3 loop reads CASSRTGETGELFF. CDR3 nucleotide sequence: TGTGCCAGCAGTCGGACAGGGGAAACCGGGGAGCTGTTTTTT.